Shown below are 27 T cell receptor beta chains from a single sample sequenced in a study of blood T cell repertoires in COVID-19. Some clones are missing from TCRdb's copy, which holds only in-frame ones; the method was immunoSEQ multiplex PCR. The table shows 60,000 to 70,000 clones, with roughly 88% occurring only once. Material: peripheral blood. The receptors come from a woman of 80 years or more with active COVID-19.

A few counts support this clone. The rearrangement joins TRBV9 to TRBJ2-5, with 14 bases matching TRBD2. The V segment lost 3 bases and the J segment 0 bases; nucleotides outside the gene matches: 4. This CDR3 spans 17 amino acids. Germline V gene lookup returns CDR1 SGDLS and CDR2 YYNGEE. The CDR3 DNA is TGTGCCAGCAGCGCCGGACTAGCGGGGGGCTACCAAGAGACCCAGTACTTC. Translated, it gives CASSAGLAGGYQETQYF.

The chain carries TRBV11-2 and TRBJ1-3; possibly TRBD1 for D (5 bases). Per germline, CDR1 SGHAT and CDR2 FQNNGV. Trimming removed 3 bases from V and 0 bases from J, with 15 bases in between. CDR3 size: 17 residues. CDR3 coding DNA: TGTGCCAGCAGCTTTAGGGGAGGGGTGTCCTCTGGAAACACCATATATTTT. Translating gives CASSFRGGVSSGNTIYF.

This rearrangement joins TRBV24-1 to TRBJ1-2, with D possibly matching TRBD1 (6 bases). Trimming took off 4 bases at V and 1 base at J, with 9 bases between the two ends. Germline CDR1 is KGHDR and CDR2 is SFDVKD. This CDR3 region has 14 residues. CDR3 sequence reads: CATSEQDSNYGYTF. The DNA for the CDR3 is TGTGCCACCAGTGAACAGGACAGTAACTATGGCTACACCTTC.

V usage is TRBV25-1 and J usage is TRBJ2-7; 10 bases agree with TRBD2. The CDR3 loop spans 14 amino acids. V trimming: 4 bases; J trimming: 2 bases; junction bases outside the gene matches: 2. In germline, CDR1 is MGHDK, CDR2 SYGVNS. In DNA, the CDR3 is TGTGCCAGCAGTGCAAGCGGGGGGGCCTACGAGCAGTACTTC. This gives the protein CASSASGGAYEQYF.

This sequence joins TRBV2 and TRBJ2-1, with 10 bases matching TRBD2. CDR1 and CDR2 (germline): SNHLY, FYNNEI. V lost 4 bases, J lost 5 bases, and 5 bases stayed unmatched. This CDR3 is built from 15 residues. Here the CDR3 reads CASSGGLAVHNEQFF. CDR3 nucleotide sequence: TGTGCCAGCAGTGGCGGACTAGCGGTTCACAATGAGCAGTTCTTC. Together with reference TRBV2 and TRBJ2-1, the CDR3 gives the full variable domain: EPEVTQTPSHQVTQMGQEVILRCVPISNHLYFYWYRQILGQKVEFLVSFYNNEISEKSEIFDDQFSVERPDGSNFTLKIRSTKLEDSAMYFCASSGGLAVHNEQFFGPGTRLTVL.

The genes are TRBV9 and TRBJ1-1; no definite D call. CDR3 size: 14 residues. Germline loops: CDR1 SGDLS, CDR2 YYNGEE. V shed 5 bases and J shed 3 bases, with 14 bases lying between them. CDR3 nucleotides: TGTGCCAGCAGTTTGGGAGAGAGCGACACTGAAGCTTTCTTT. Its translation is CASSLGESDTEAFF.

The CDR3 loop reads CASSLNSRNYGYTF. CDR3 nucleotide sequence: TGTGCCAGCAGCTTAAACAGTCGAAACTATGGCTACACCTTC. V usage is TRBV7-8 and J usage is TRBJ1-2; D is uncertain. The ends were cut back, 2 bases at V and 2 bases at J, with 9 bases in the middle. This CDR3 has 14 residues. Germline CDR1 reads SGHVS; CDR2 reads FQNEAQ.

The rearrangement uses TRBV11-2 and TRBJ2-6; D perhaps matches TRBD1 (6 bases). Between the trimmed V and J ends, which lost 5 bases and 0 bases, there was a span of 14 bases. The germline CDR1 and CDR2 sequences are SGHAT and FQNNGV. The CDR3 extends over 17 amino acids. CDR3 coding DNA: TGTGCCAGCAGCCGGGCAGGGGCCGGCTCTGGGGCCAACGTCCTGACTTTC. Amino acids: CASSRAGAGSGANVLTF.

As concerns this clone: Other DNA sequences in this sample translate to the same CDR3. The J gene is TRBJ2-5, the V gene TRBV5-1, with TRBD2 matching 10 bases. CDR1 is SGHRS and CDR2 is YFSETQ in the germline V gene. CDR3 length equals 14 residues. J was trimmed by 3 bases and V by 2 bases; bases with no gene match: 1. The CDR3 DNA reads TGCGCCAGCAGCTTTGGGACTAGCGAAGAGACCCAGTACTTC. Translated, it gives CASSFGTSEETQYF.

The rearrangement uses TRBV5-6 and TRBJ2-3; possible D gene TRBD2, 6 bases. Germline V CDR1 and CDR2: SGHDT, YYEEEE. V was trimmed by 7 bases and J by 4 bases, leaving 7 bases between them. The CDR3 has 11 amino acids. For the CDR3, the DNA is TGTGCCAGCCGGAGGGCAGATACGCAGTATTTT. Its protein product is CASRRADTQYF.

This clone has a handful of counts. J is TRBJ1-1 and V is TRBV7-8; weak D call: TRBD1 (5 bases). The germline gives CDR1 SGHVS, CDR2 FQNEAQ. Trimming took off 2 bases at V and 5 bases at J, with 18 bases between the two ends. This CDR3 is 16 amino acids long. In DNA form, the CDR3 reads TGTGCCAGCAGCTTAAGAAGGGGCATTGGAACAACTGAAGCTTTCTTT. This translates into CASSLRRGIGTTEAFF. Complete variable domain (other parts from reference TRBV7-8 and TRBJ1-1): GAGVSQSPRYKVAKRGQDVALRCDPISGHVSLFWYQQALGQGPEFLTYFQNEAQLDKSGLPSDRFFAERPEGSVSTLKIQRTQQEDSAVYLCASSLRRGIGTTEAFFGQGTRLTVV.

This chain connects TRBV3-1 (or the pseudogene TRBV3-2) to TRBJ2-3; 7 bases align to TRBD1. This CDR3 contains 14 residues. V gave up 5 bases and J gave up 4 bases; unmatched junction bases: 6. Germline V gene sequence: CDR1 LGHDT, CDR2 YNNKEL (reference sequence). The CDR3 region has the DNA TGTGCCAGCAGCTTTAGAACAGGGGCAGATACGCAGTATTTT. Its protein product is CASSFRTGADTQYF.

The chain links TRBV18 to TRBJ2-4, with D perhaps TRBD2 (9 bases). Deletions cut 1 base from V and 6 bases from J, with 25 bases between. CDR3 length equals 19 residues. The germline gives CDR1 KGHSH, CDR2 LQKENI. CDR3 DNA: TGTGCCAGCTCACCACGACAGGGGCCGAGCGGGGGGCGCGGAAACATTCAGTACTTC. This encodes CASSPRQGPSGGRGNIQYF.

The chain employs TRBV4-2 and TRBJ2-5; D is unresolved. The CDR3 runs 17 residues. V lost 5 bases and J 1 base, leaving 20 bases between the germline ends. Germline CDR1 reads LGHNA; CDR2 reads YNFKEQ. The CDR3 sequence is CASSIGFTVGFQETQYF. Here the CDR3 DNA reads TGTGCCAGCAGCATTGGATTTACAGTTGGGTTCCAAGAGACCCAGTACTTC.

The rearrangement joins TRBV5-1 to TRBJ1-6; the D is unclear. Trimming shortened V by 1 base and J by 7 bases, and 6 bases separated the two germline ends. The germline gives CDR1 SGHRS, CDR2 YFSETQ. This CDR3 has 13 residues. The CDR3 DNA reads TGCGCCAGCAGCTTGACGGAGAATTCACCCCTCCACTTT. Its protein is CASSLTENSPLHF.

This sequence joins TRBV2 and TRBJ2-5, with 7 bases aligning to TRBD1. Germline V CDR1 and CDR2: SNHLY, FYNNEI. After removal of 5 bases from V and 5 bases from J, the junction contained 2 bases not matched to a gene. This CDR3 is 12 amino acids long. The CDR3 loop is CASSLTGETQYF. DNA for the CDR3: TGTGCCAGCAGTTTGACAGGGGAGACCCAGTACTTC.

The chain employs TRBV6-4 and TRBJ1-5, with TRBD1 matching 9 bases. CDR3 size: 16 residues. V lost 10 bases, J lost 5 bases, and 15 bases stayed unmatched. Germline values: CDR1 MRHNA, CDR2 SNTAGT. The CDR3 DNA reads as TGTGCCAATCCTCCCAGGACAGGGGAAACCGATCAGCCCCAGCATTTT. Residues: CANPPRTGETDQPQHF.

The J gene is TRBJ2-5, the V gene TRBV5-6; no clear D gene. The CDR3 spans 13 residues. The V gene's germline CDR1 is SGHDT and CDR2 YYEEEE. Trimming shortened V by 2 bases and J by 4 bases, and 9 bases separated the two germline ends. In DNA, the CDR3 is TGTGCCAGCAGCTTAATTAGCCCAGAGACCCAGTACTTC. Protein product: CASSLISPETQYF.

V and J are TRBV3-1 (or the pseudogene TRBV3-2) and TRBJ2-1, with D possibly TRBD1 on 5 matching bases. CDR3 length: 14 amino acids. V was pared by 1 base and J by 13 bases, with 17 bases between. The germline V gene has CDR1 LGHDT and CDR2 YNNKEL (reference sequence). DNA for the CDR3: TGTGCCAGCAGCCAAGGAGACAGTCTAGAAAGTCAGTTCTTC. Translation gives CASSQGDSLESQFF.

The genes are TRBV6-5 and TRBJ1-5; no firm D call. Trimming took 0 bases from V and 6 from J, leaving 6 bases between them. The CDR3 runs to 13 residues. Germline loops: CDR1 MNHEY, CDR2 SVGAGI. DNA of the CDR3: TGTGCCAGCAGTTACTCGCTACTTCAGCCCCAGCATTTT. Translated: CASSYSLLQPQHF.

The V call is TRBV7-8, the J call TRBJ2-1; 7 bases are a match to TRBD2. From germline, CDR1 is SGHVS and CDR2 FQNEAQ. The junction had 11 bases not matched to a gene; V was cut back by 6 bases and J by 6 bases. The CDR3 covers 15 residues. This CDR3 reads CASRFGLDPRNEQFF. In DNA, the CDR3 is TGTGCCAGCAGATTTGGACTAGACCCTCGCAATGAGCAGTTCTTC.

The J gene is TRBJ2-3, the V gene TRBV11-2; TRBD2 aligns across 9 bases. The CDR3 runs to 19 residues. The V gene's germline CDR1 is SGHAT and CDR2 FQNNGV. The V segment lost 4 bases and the J segment 4 bases; nucleotides outside the gene matches: 18. CDR3 sequence: CASSSSGISLKTAPDTQYF. The CDR3 coding sequence is TGTGCCAGCAGCTCTAGCGGGATTTCCTTAAAAACGGCACCAGATACGCAGTATTTT.

This clone showed up just once. The CDR3, as DNA: TGTGCCGGATCCTTCGGAGGGACCTACGAGCAGTACTTC. Translation gives CAGSFGGTYEQYF. The chain is built from TRBV2 and TRBJ2-7, with D possibly matching TRBD2 (6 bases). V lost 11 bases and J lost 2, with 16 bases in between. Germline CDR1 reads SNHLY; CDR2 reads FYNNEI. This CDR3 region has 13 residues.

The chain couples TRBV27 to TRBJ1-2; TRBD1 might be the D (6 bases). CDR1 is MNHEY, CDR2 SMNVEV, per germline (reference sequence). There are 13 residues in the CDR3. The germline V and J ends were trimmed by 6 bases and 8 bases, with 16 bases remaining between them. In nucleotides, the CDR3 is TGTGCCAGCAGGGACCGTCCTCAGGGGGGCTACACCTTC. Translated, it gives CASRDRPQGGYTF.

The chain has TRBV27 and TRBJ1-6; D is unclear. Trimming left V 3 bases short and J 4 bases short, with 10 bases between. Germline V CDR1 and CDR2: MNHEY, SMNVEV (reference sequence). The CDR3 sequence is 15 residues long. DNA of the CDR3: TGTGCCAGCAGTTTGACCGACTCTTATAATTCACCCCTCCACTTT. Its protein is CASSLTDSYNSPLHF.

V usage is TRBV7-9 and J usage is TRBJ2-1, with D tentatively TRBD2 (5 bases). The CDR3 consists of 15 residues. V lost 4 bases and J lost 0, with 10 bases in between. The germline CDR1 and CDR2 sequences are SEHNR and FQNEAQ (reference sequence). This CDR3 is CASSSRGSSYNEQFF. DNA for the CDR3: TGTGCCAGCAGCTCTCGGGGTTCCTCCTACAATGAGCAGTTCTTC.

CDR3: CASSSRDRGTYEQYF. In nucleotides, the CDR3 is TGTGCCAGCAGCTCCCGGGACAGGGGAACCTACGAGCAGTACTTC. This chain uses TRBV3-1 (or the pseudogene TRBV3-2) with TRBJ2-7; 10 positions agree with TRBD1. CDR1 is LGHDT, CDR2 YNNKEL, per germline (reference sequence). The ends lost 5 bases at V and 2 bases at J; junction bases unmatched: 6. The CDR3 consists of 15 residues.